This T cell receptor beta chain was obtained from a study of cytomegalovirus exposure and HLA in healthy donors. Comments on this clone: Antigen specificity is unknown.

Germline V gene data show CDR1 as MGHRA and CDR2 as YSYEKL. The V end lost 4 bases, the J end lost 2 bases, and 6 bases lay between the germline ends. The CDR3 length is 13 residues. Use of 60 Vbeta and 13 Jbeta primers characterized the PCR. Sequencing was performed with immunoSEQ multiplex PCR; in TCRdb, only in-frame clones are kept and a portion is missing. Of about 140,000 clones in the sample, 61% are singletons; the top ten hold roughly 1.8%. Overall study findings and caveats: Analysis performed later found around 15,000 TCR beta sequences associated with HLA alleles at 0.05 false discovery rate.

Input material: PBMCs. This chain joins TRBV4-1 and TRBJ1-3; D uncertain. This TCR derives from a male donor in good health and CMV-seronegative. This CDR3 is CASSLLAGNTIYF. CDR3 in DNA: TGCGCCAGCAGCCTCCTAGCTGGAAACACCATATATTTT.